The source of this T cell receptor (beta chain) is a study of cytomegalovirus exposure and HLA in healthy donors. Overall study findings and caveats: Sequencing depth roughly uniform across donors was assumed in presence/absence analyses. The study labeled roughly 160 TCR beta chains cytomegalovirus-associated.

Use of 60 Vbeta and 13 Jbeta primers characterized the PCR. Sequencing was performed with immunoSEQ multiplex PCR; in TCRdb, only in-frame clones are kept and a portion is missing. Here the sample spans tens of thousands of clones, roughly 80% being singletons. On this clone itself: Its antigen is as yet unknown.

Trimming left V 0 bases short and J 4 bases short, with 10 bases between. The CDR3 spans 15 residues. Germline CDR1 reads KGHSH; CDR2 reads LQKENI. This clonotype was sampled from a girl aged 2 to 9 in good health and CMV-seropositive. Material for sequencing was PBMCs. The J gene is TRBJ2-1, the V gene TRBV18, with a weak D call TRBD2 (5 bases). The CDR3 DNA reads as TGTGCCAGCTCACCACCGGGCCGGGATTACAATGAGCAGTTCTTC. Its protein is CASSPPGRDYNEQFF.